A single T cell receptor (beta chain) is shown here with its context. The antigen remains unidentified. The data derive from a study of T-cell memory formation after mild COVID-19. As for the study in general: TCR clusters showed largely donor specificity. Study conclusions and caveats: The study found contracting CD4+ clones mainly in CM and EM and contracting CD8+ clones in EMRA. Memory cells collected pre-infection included some clones that later responded, suggesting cross-reactive memory joined. Among clones contracting day 15 to 85, CD4/CD8 was balanced, whereas later expanders leaned CD4+.

One entry per CDR3 protein results from TCRdb running MiXCR on the 5' RACE reads. The sample shows about 470,000 distinct CDR3 sequences, about 23% of them seen only once. This clonotype was obtained from an adult woman who had mild COVID-19 (a few samples of this study predate the infection). Cell type and time point are not known. Sequencing was performed on PBMCs or a T cell subset sorted from them (not recorded which).

CDR3 DNA sequence: TGTGCCAGCAGCCGAAGACTAGCGGGGACCGGGGATACGCAGTATTTT. This sequence encodes CASSRRLAGTGDTQYF. The chain has TRBV3-1 and TRBJ2-3; 11 nucleotides align to TRBD2. V was clipped by 4 bases and J by 6 bases; unmatched bases: 9. This CDR3 spans 16 amino acids. Germline V CDR1 and CDR2: LGHDT, YNNKEL (reference sequence).